This T cell receptor beta chain originates from a study of blood T cell repertoires in COVID-19. Study overall: Italy, Spain and the United States were the sources of the convalescent and acute COVID-19 samples. Sample material is recorded as cDNA or gDNA derived from T cells, B-cell-depleted T cells, or PBMCs.

Methods used by the authors: Counts of nucleated cells, estimated from reference gene primer amplification, were obtained. Using immunoSEQ multiplex PCR, the repertoire was profiled, and TCRdb retains in-frame clones only, with some absent. V and J calls and clone size come straight from that table; D and trimming were deduced from the DNA. Among approximately 180,000 clones listed, over 75% were seen once. With 6 bases clipped from V and 5 bases from J, the junction kept 5 bases outside the gene matches. CDR1 MNHEY and CDR2 SVGAGI come from the germline V gene. The CDR3 is 13 amino acids. The sequencing input was peripheral blood. This sequence was found in a human donor with active or convalescent COVID-19. The donor label of this sample is uncertain. The chain recombines TRBV6-5 with TRBJ2-5; 8 bases fit TRBD1. The CDR3 protein is CASSGTGRETQYF. CDR3 in DNA: TGTGCCAGCAGCGGGACAGGTCGTGAGACCCAGTACTTC.